Shown below are 8 T cell receptor beta chains from a single sample sequenced in a study of blood T cells in healthy people across ages (dated by TCRdb to between 2014 and 2017). Receptors were amplified or captured by 5' RACE. Sequencing instrument: Illumina HiSeq 2500. The second PCR ran for about 7 to 11 cycles and used a J-beta primer mix along with a sample-barcoded 5' primer. TCRdb cleaned the public reads at Q25 with fastp, built clones with MiXCR and kept in-frame beta chains. Rows matching on CDR3 protein sequence are summarized as one entry with the most common DNA and genes. The sample records 1.5 million to 2 million distinct CDR3 sequences, approximately 32% of which are singletons. About 10% of the sample rests with the top ten. Sequencing used blood. All receptors come from a woman aged 25 to 39 in good health.

In regard to this clonotype: The junction departs from germline at one end; a sequencing error may be responsible. This chain connects TRBV29-1 to TRBJ2-1, with 8 bases matching TRBD2. Germline loops: CDR1 SQVTM, CDR2 ANQGSEA. The CDR3 covers 14 residues. CDR3 residues: CSVAGGGDYNEQCF. DNA for the CDR3: TGCAGCGTCGCCGGGGGGGGCGACTACAATGAGCAGTGCTTC.

This clonotype occurred once. This chain uses TRBV30 with TRBJ2-3; D possibly corresponds to TRBD1 (6 bases). Germline V CDR1 and CDR2: GTSNPN, SVGIG (reference sequence). V was trimmed by 1 base and J by 4 bases, leaving 15 bases between them. CDR3 size: 15 residues. The CDR3 DNA reads as TGTGCCTGGAGTGGCCGGACAGTTCAAGCAGATACGCAGTATTTT. Amino acid sequence: CAWSGRTVQADTQYF.

This clonotype was detected a few times. The rearrangement uses TRBV28 and TRBJ2-1, with D perhaps matching TRBD2 (6 bases). Germline V gene lookup returns CDR1 MDHEN and CDR2 SYDVKM. This CDR3 contains 14 residues. With 6 bases removed from V and 3 bases from J, the gap between germline ends came to 12 bases. CDR3 sequence (DNA): TGTGCCAGCAGGGAGCGGGCCCTCTACAATGAGCAGTTCTTC. As protein: CASRERALYNEQFF.

The chain is built from TRBV30 and TRBJ1-2; D call uncertain. The germline V gene has CDR1 GTSNPN and CDR2 SVGIG (reference sequence). The CDR3 runs 12 residues. V was pared by 0 bases and J by 4 bases, with 6 bases between. This CDR3 is CAWSVATYGYTF. The CDR3 DNA is TGTGCCTGGAGTGTAGCAACCTATGGCTACACCTTC.

The CDR3 region has the DNA TGTGCCAGCAGCCACGGAACCGGGACAGAGTATGATGGCTACACCTTC. Translating it yields CASSHGTGTEYDGYTF. This chain uses TRBV4-2 with TRBJ1-2, with 7 bases matching TRBD1. The ends lost 3 bases at V and 6 bases at J; junction bases unmatched: 13. CDR1 is LGHNA, CDR2 YNFKEQ, per germline. CDR3 length: 16 residues.

In its sample, this clonotype was seen many times. The V call is TRBV10-3, the J call TRBJ1-2; D uncertain. Germline loops: CDR1 ENHRY, CDR2 SYGVKD. CDR3 size: 11 residues. Trimming cost V 4 bases and J 8 bases, with 8 bases left between them. The CDR3 spells CAISGGYGYTF. The CDR3 nucleotides read TGTGCCATCAGTGGAGGATACGGCTACACCTTC.

V and J are TRBV20-1 and TRBJ2-7; 11 positions agree with TRBD1. Germline CDR1 and CDR2: DFQATT and SNEGSKA (reference sequence). With 8 bases clipped from V and 3 bases from J, the junction kept 3 bases outside the gene matches. CDR3 length: 12 residues. The CDR3 loop reads CSFGTGGYEQYF. In DNA form, the CDR3 reads TGCAGTTTCGGGACAGGGGGCTACGAGCAGTACTTC.

A note on this clonotype: A junction end diverges from the germline sequence, so it may reflect a read error. The chain has TRBV27 and TRBJ2-4; tentative D call: TRBD2 (5 bases). The CDR3 has 13 amino acids. Germline V CDR1 and CDR2: MNHEY, SMNVEV (reference sequence). The CDR3 DNA is TGTACCAGCAGCCGGGGTGGGGAAAACATTCAGTACTTC. Its protein product is CTSSRGGENIQYF.